This TCR beta chain was retrieved from a study of cytomegalovirus exposure and HLA in healthy donors. Study information: A data release that came early held tens of millions of unique TCRs from HLA-typed donors.

V lost 1 base, J lost 2 bases, and 9 bases lay in between. The CDR3 length is 14 residues. CDR1 is SGHNT, CDR2 YYREEE, per germline (reference sequence). Overall study findings and caveats: One cluster of highly shared sequence variants probably arose as a sequencing artifact. The productive fraction for most TCR beta V segments was about 90% or about 30% in an earlier analysis.

With 60 Vbeta and 13 Jbeta primers, the PCR was carried out. The repertoire was sequenced with immunoSEQ multiplex PCR; TCRdb's copy has only in-frame clones and lacks some. The sample carries 95,000 to 150,000 clones, around 84% recorded once. This clone was picked up one time. The antigen is undetermined. Sequenced material: PBMCs. The source of this sequence is a woman in her 40s in good health and CMV-seronegative. This chain uses TRBV5-4 with TRBJ1-2; perhaps TRBD1 as D (6 bases). This CDR3 reads CASSLLGQNYGYTF. In DNA form, the CDR3 reads TGTGCCAGCAGCTTGTTAGGACAGAACTATGGCTACACCTTC. Complete variable domain (other parts from reference TRBV5-4 and TRBJ1-2): ETGVTQSPTHLIKTRGQQVTLRCSSQSGHNTVSWYQQALGQGPQFIFQYYREEENGRGNFPPRFSGLQFPNYSSELNVNALELDDSALYLCASSLLGQNYGYTFGSGTRLTVV.